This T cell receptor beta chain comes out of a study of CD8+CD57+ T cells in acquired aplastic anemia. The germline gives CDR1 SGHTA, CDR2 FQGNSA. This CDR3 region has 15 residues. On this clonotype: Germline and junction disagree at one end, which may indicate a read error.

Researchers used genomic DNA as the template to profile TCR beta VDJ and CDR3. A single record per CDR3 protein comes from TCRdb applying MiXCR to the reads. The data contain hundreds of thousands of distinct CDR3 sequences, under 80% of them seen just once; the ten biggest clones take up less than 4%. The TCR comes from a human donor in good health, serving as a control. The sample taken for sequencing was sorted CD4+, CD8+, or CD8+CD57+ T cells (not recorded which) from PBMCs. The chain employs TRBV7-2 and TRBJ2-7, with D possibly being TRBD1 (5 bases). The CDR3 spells CASSEKDKGYEKHYF. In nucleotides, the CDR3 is TGTGCCAGCAGCGAAAAGGACAAGGGCTACGAGAAGCACTACTTC.